These T cell receptor beta chains were read from a single sample in a study of T cells in Graves' hyperthyroidism and ophthalmopathy. TCRdb re-derived calls from the multiplex PCR reads in MiXCR, one entry per CDR3 protein. The profile shows under 350,000 distinct CDR3 sequences, over 20% of them singletons. The sequenced sample consisted of blood. All receptors derive from a woman between 50 and 59 years old with Graves' hyperthyroidism. Both conserved end residues are part of each CDR3. The D gene is left open where the match is weak. Size values are once, few and many counts, or a class for expanded clones, and some rows have none.

j_call	d_call	clone_size	v_call	cdr3_nt	cdr3_aa
TRBJ2-7	TRBD2	NA	TRBV7-3	TGTGCCAGCAGCTTAGGACTAGCGGGAACGTCCTACGAGCAGTACTTC	CASSLGLAGTSYEQYF
TRBJ1-5	NA	few	TRBV19	TGTGCCAGTAGTCCCCAGGAGAAATATCAGCCCCAGCATTTT	CASSPQEKYQPQHF
TRBJ2-5	NA	few	TRBV12-3/TRBV12-4	TGTGCCAGCACCCAAACAGGAAACGGAGAGACCCAGTACTTC	CASTQTGNGETQYF
TRBJ1-1	NA	NA	TRBV19	TGTGCCAGTACTCTAGGACAGCAGGGCACTGAAGCTTTCTTT	CASTLGQQGTEAFF
TRBJ1-5	TRBD1	NA	TRBV27	TGTGCCAGCAGCGACAGGGGGCCCTCCGGGCCCCAGCATTTT	CASSDRGPSGPQHF
TRBJ2-2	TRBD2	NA	TRBV4-1	TGCGCCAGCAGCCCCCTGATATCGACTAGCGGAAACACCGGGGAGCTGTTTTTT	CASSPLISTSGNTGELFF
TRBJ2-3	TRBD1	many	TRBV6-1	TGTGCCAGCAGTTACCTCGGACAGGCCCCAGATACGCAGTATTTT	CASSYLGQAPDTQYF
TRBJ2-1	NA	many	TRBV9	TGTGCCAGCAATATAGGCGGGATAAGAAATGAGCAGTTCTTC	CASNIGGIRNEQFF
TRBJ2-1	NA	many	TRBV20-1	TGCAGTGCTAGACGGCCCCAGAGCTACAATGAGCAGTTCTTC	CSARRPQSYNEQFF
TRBJ1-1	NA	few	TRBV6-1	TGTGCCAGCAGTTGGACAGAAGCTTTCTTT	CASSWTEAFF
TRBJ1-1	TRBD1	many	TRBV9	TGTGCCAGCAGCGTAGGGGTACAGGGGGCGAGCACTGAAGCTTTCTTT	CASSVGVQGASTEAFF
TRBJ2-5	TRBD2	many	TRBV5-1	TGCGCCAGCAGCCTCAAAACGGGACTAGCGACTCCAACCGAGACCCAGTACTTC	CASSLKTGLATPTETQYF
TRBJ2-7	NA	many	TRBV5-5	TGTGCCAGCAGCTACGCCGATCCCCCCCTTCCAGGCGAGCAGTACTTC	CASSYADPPLPGEQYF
TRBJ2-4	NA	few	TRBV29-1	TGCAGCGTTGAAGAAGGGGTGGACATTCAGTACTTC	CSVEEGVDIQYF
TRBJ2-5	NA	many	TRBV2	TGTGCCAGCAGGACCGGGACATACGAAGAGACCCAGTACTTC	CASRTGTYEETQYF
TRBJ1-6	NA	many	TRBV12-3/TRBV12-4	TGTGCCAGCCAGGATTGGGGGGATAATTCACCCCTCCACTTT	CASQDWGDNSPLHF
TRBJ2-1	NA	NA	TRBV6-2/TRBV6-3	TGTGCCAGCCCTTTCTTGAGCTCCTACAATGAGCAGTTCTTC	CASPFLSSYNEQFF
TRBJ2-3	TRBD1	many	TRBV19	TGTGCCAGTAGTACCCTGGGACAGAGCTTCACAGATACGCAGTATTTT	CASSTLGQSFTDTQYF
TRBJ1-2	NA	NA	TRBV7-2	TGTGCCAGCAGCTTAGTTCAAGACTATGGCTACACCTTC	CASSLVQDYGYTF
TRBJ2-2	TRBD2	NA	TRBV6-2/TRBV6-3	TGTGCCAGCAGTTGGACTAGTTCCGCCGGGGAGCTGTTTTTT	CASSWTSSAGELFF
TRBJ2-1	TRBD2	many	TRBV5-1	TGCGCCAGCAGCTTGGTCTGGCGGGAGGGCAATGAGCAGTTCTTC	CASSLVWREGNEQFF
TRBJ1-2	NA	many	TRBV5-1	TGCGCCAGCAGCTTGGCCGGGGAAAACGGAGACTATGGCTACACCTTC	CASSLAGENGDYGYTF
TRBJ2-1	TRBD1	NA	TRBV6-2/TRBV6-3	TGTGCCAGCAGTGACCTGACAGGGGGCGGGAATGAGCAGTTCTTC	CASSDLTGGGNEQFF
TRBJ1-2	NA	NA	TRBV9	TGTGCCAGCAGCCACGTTGGGGCTAGGTATGGCTACACCTTC	CASSHVGARYGYTF
TRBJ2-7	NA	once	TRBV6-2/TRBV6-3	TGTGCCAGCATCCGTCAGAGCTCCTACGAGCAGTACTTC	CASIRQSSYEQYF
TRBJ2-5	NA	many	TRBV18	TGTGCCAGCTCACCGTCGTGGAGAGACCAAGAGACCCAGTACTTC	CASSPSWRDQETQYF
TRBJ2-3	TRBD2	NA	TRBV14	TGTGCCAGCAGCCGTAGGACTAGCGGGACTTCGGATACGCAGTATTTT	CASSRRTSGTSDTQYF
TRBJ1-5	NA	few	TRBV11-3	TGTGCCAGCAGCCCCCGATCCGTGAACGGCGGCAATCAGCCCCAGCATTTT	CASSPRSVNGGNQPQHF
TRBJ2-7	NA	NA	TRBV30	TGTGCCTGGGGGGTCTACGAGCAGTACTTC	CAWGVYEQYF
TRBJ2-7	NA	many	TRBV12-3/TRBV12-4	TGTGCCAGCAGTTCCACCACCTTGGAGCAGTACTTC	CASSSTTLEQYF
TRBJ1-1	TRBD1	many	TRBV7-2	TGTGCCAGCAGCATCGACAGGGGGGCCTACACTGAAGCTTTCTTT	CASSIDRGAYTEAFF
TRBJ1-3	TRBD1	few	TRBV6-1	TGTGCCACAAACAGGGGGCGCAACTCTGGAAACACCATATATTTT	CATNRGRNSGNTIYF
TRBJ1-1	NA	many	TRBV18	TGTGCCAGCACATCGGGGAGGGTCGGGACTGAAGCTTTCTTT	CASTSGRVGTEAFF
TRBJ2-3	TRBD2	once	TRBV2	TGTGCCAGCAGGGAGCGGGAGAGGTCAGATACGCAGTATTTT	CASRERERSDTQYF
TRBJ2-7	NA	many	TRBV5-1	TGCGCCAGCAGCTTGGCGGCTCATACCTACGAGCAGTACTTC	CASSLAAHTYEQYF
TRBJ2-1	TRBD1	few	TRBV30	TGTGCCTGGTTTGACCCAGGGGGCATAAAGGGGGAGCAGTTCTTC	CAWFDPGGIKGEQFF
TRBJ2-3	NA	many	TRBV12-3/TRBV12-4	TGTGCCAGCAGTTCCAGGACAGGCACAGATACGCAGTATTTT	CASSSRTGTDTQYF
TRBJ1-4	TRBD1	NA	TRBV29-1	TGCAGCGTTGAAGATCGACAGGGAAGAGAAAAACTGTTTTTT	CSVEDRQGREKLFF
TRBJ2-5	TRBD2	few	TRBV9	TGTGCCAGCAGCGTAGCCCCAGGGACTAGCGGGAGGTCGGGGACCCAGTACTTC	CASSVAPGTSGRSGTQYF
TRBJ2-2	NA	NA	TRBV4-1	TGCGCCAGCAGCCAAGATGGGTCGGTAACCGGGGAGCTGTTTTTT	CASSQDGSVTGELFF
TRBJ1-5	NA	many	TRBV30	TGTGCCTGGAGTGGGGGAGGGATGGGCCAGCCCCAGCATTTT	CAWSGGGMGQPQHF
TRBJ1-1	NA	NA	TRBV10-3	TGTGTCATCAGTGAGTCTTTTCCGGGGAGGCAAAACACTGAAGCTTTCTTT	CVISESFPGRQNTEAFF
TRBJ2-1	TRBD2	many	TRBV20-1	TGCAGTGCTAGTAAACTAGCGGGGGGGCATGAAAATGAGCAGTTCTTC	CSASKLAGGHENEQFF
TRBJ2-2	TRBD2	many	TRBV20-1	TGCAGTGCTAGACCAGGGACTAGCGGGAAAGGCGGGGAGCTGTTTTTT	CSARPGTSGKGGELFF
TRBJ2-5	TRBD2	few	TRBV18	TGTGCCAGCTCAGTCGGGACTAGCGGCCAAGAGACCCAGTACTTC	CASSVGTSGQETQYF
TRBJ1-4	NA	NA	TRBV4-1	TGCGCCAGCAGCCAAGGTCTCAGGGGAACTAATGAAAAACTGTTTTTT	CASSQGLRGTNEKLFF
TRBJ1-3	NA	many	TRBV6-5	TGTGCCAGCAGCTCAGGGGGAAACACCATATATTTT	CASSSGGNTIYF
TRBJ2-2	NA	many	TRBV7-9	TGTGCCAGCAGCGTATCGAACACCGGGGAGCTGTTTTTT	CASSVSNTGELFF
TRBJ2-1	NA	NA	TRBV29-1	TGCAGCGTTGGTACCGGACGGCTAGTAGAGAGGAATGAGCAGTTCTTC	CSVGTGRLVERNEQFF
TRBJ2-3	NA	NA	TRBV4-1	TGCGCCAGCAGCCAATCGGGACATAGCACAGATACGCAGTATTTT	CASSQSGHSTDTQYF
TRBJ1-1	TRBD1	many	TRBV7-9	TGTGCCAGCAGCCCCCGACAGGGGACGGGGAACACTGAAGCTTTCTTT	CASSPRQGTGNTEAFF
TRBJ2-1	TRBD1	once	TRBV18	TGTGCCAGCTCACAAAGGACAGGCCGTCAGGGTAATGAGCAGTTCTTC	CASSQRTGRQGNEQFF
TRBJ2-1	TRBD2	NA	TRBV28	TGTGCCAGCAGCTTGGGGGGACTAGCGACTCTCCTTTACAATGAGCAGTTCTTC	CASSLGGLATLLYNEQFF
TRBJ1-5	TRBD1	many	TRBV28	TGTGCCAGCAGCTCTGGACAGGGAGGTCATCAGCCCCAGCATTTT	CASSSGQGGHQPQHF
TRBJ1-1	NA	many	TRBV10-2	TGCGCCAGCAGTGGACGGAGAGAGGGCACTGAAGCTTTCTTT	CASSGRREGTEAFF
TRBJ1-2	NA	many	TRBV10-3	TGTGCCATCAGTGAGGGGGGCTACTATGGCTACACCTTC	CAISEGGYYGYTF
TRBJ2-1	NA	NA	TRBV6-2/TRBV6-3	TGTGCCAGCAGTAAAAACAGGGTCCTGGACAATGAGCAGTTCTTC	CASSKNRVLDNEQFF
TRBJ1-4	NA	many	TRBV7-9	TGTGCCAGCAGCTTCGGGGGGCGCGAAACTAATGAAAAACTGTTTTTT	CASSFGGRETNEKLFF
TRBJ2-1	TRBD2	many	TRBV27	TGTGCCAGCAAAAGAGCGGGGGACTACAGTGAGCAGTTCTTC	CASKRAGDYSEQFF